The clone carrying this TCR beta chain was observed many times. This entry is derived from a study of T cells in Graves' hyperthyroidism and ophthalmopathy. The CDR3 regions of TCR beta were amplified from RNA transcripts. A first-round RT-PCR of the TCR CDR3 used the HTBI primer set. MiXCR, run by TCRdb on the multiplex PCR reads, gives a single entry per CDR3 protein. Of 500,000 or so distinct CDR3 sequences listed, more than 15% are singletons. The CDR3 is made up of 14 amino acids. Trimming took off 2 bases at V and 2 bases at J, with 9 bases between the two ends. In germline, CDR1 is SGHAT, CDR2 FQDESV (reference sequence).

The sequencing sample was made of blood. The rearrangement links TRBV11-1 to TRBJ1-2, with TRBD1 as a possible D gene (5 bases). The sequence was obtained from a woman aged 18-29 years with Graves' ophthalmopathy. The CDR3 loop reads CASSLNGGNYGYTF. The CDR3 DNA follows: TGTGCCAGCAGCTTAAATGGGGGAAACTATGGCTACACCTTC. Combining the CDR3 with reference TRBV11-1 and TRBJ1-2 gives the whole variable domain EAEVAQSPRYKITEKSQAVAFWCDPISGHATLYWYRQILGQGPELLVQFQDESVVDDSQLPKDRFSAERLKGVDSTLKIQPAELGDSAMYLCASSLNGGNYGYTFGSGTRLTVV.